This T cell receptor beta chain came from a study of T cell clones after liver transplantation (dated by TCRdb to between 2019 and 2020). Regarding the study in general: ITN030ST, the source of the samples, was a randomized trial that attempted immunosuppression withdrawal within 2 years of liver transplantation. Third party-reactive TCRbeta sequences were also identified from pre-transplant MLRs to serve as an antigen-independent comparator for donor-reactive sequences. Of the eight recipients, a few were HCV-positive, while the remaining recipients had been transplanted for non-autoimmune, non-viral indications. Blood samples were collected pre-transplant, pre-randomization before withdrawal, and post-randomization after either full withdrawal or failed withdrawal. Donor-reactive T cell clones were identified using TCRbeta sequencing after a pre-transplant mixed lymphocyte reaction and were then followed in post-transplant blood. Subjects received no induction therapy and standard immunosuppression until randomization at 12-24 months post-transplant. To count as tolerant, a recipient had to stay completely off immunosuppression for at least one year without liver enzymes climbing beyond twice the upper limit of normal. The study cohort included 8 liver transplant recipients, of whom 3 were classified as tolerant and 5 as non-tolerant.

Frozen genomic DNA underwent high-throughput TCRbeta CDR3 sequencing by immunoSEQ, including PCR amplification, mapping, bias correction and internal controls. From the authors' description of their analysis: Only productive rearrangements were retained, with each unique TCRbeta sequence defined by its CDR3 nucleotide sequence together with its V and J gene. Donor-reactive sequences required at least 5-fold expansion in CFSE-low cells versus unstimulated pre-transplant cells and at least 0.01% frequency. Per-subject minimum frequency thresholds, based on the lowest-template unstimulated sample, ensured at least 90% detection power. Jensen-Shannon divergence between the top 1000 TCRbeta sequences post- versus pre-transplant served as the measure of repertoire turnover. Two-sided Fisher's exact tests were used to test for changes in the detection of donor-reactive sequences. Not all clones reach the TCRdb copy of this immuneACCESS table, which keeps in-frame sequences only. Checked studies attribute under half of the gap to unresolved V genes and leave the rest unexplained. The DNA gave D and trimming, while V, J and clone size come from that table. This sample gives fewer than 7,000 clones in total; approximately 80% of them show up just once. Approximately 13% of the sample is held by the ten biggest clonotypes.

Relative to germline, V is missing 4 bases and J is missing 1 base, with 6 bases of the junction outside any gene match. Reading the germline V gene gives CDR1 SGHVS and CDR2 FQNEAQ. CDR3 length: 15 amino acids, cysteine to phenylalanine. Only the CDR3 part of the read is kept: 45 bases, read in frame from the first base. Unstimulated PBMCs, after thawing, were stained for CD3, CD4 and CD8 and then FACS-sorted into CD3+CD4+ and CD3+CD8+ populations. Randomization to immunosuppression withdrawal applied to every one of the 8 studied subjects. The Qiagen DNeasy Blood and Tissue Kit was used for isolation of genomic DNA. The investigation overall reported the following: In most of the 8 subjects, regardless of tolerance or HCV status, circulating donor-reactive CD4 TCRbeta sequences dropped significantly post-transplant. When repertoire turnover was taken into account, detection of donor-reactive sequences was significantly reduced in 7 of 8 subjects for CD4 and in 8 of 8 subjects for CD8. Donor-reactive sequences declined more than third party-reactive ones, suggesting partial antigen-specific deletion unrelated to withdrawal success. Because of small, heterogeneous patient numbers and non-standardized post-transplant time points, the conclusions were only preliminary. Because allograft tissue specimens were not available, migration of donor-reactive T cells into the graft, rather than deletion, may have occurred. In two subjects, low numbers of available donor cells limited the measurable donor-reactive repertoire.

A remark on this clone: Its specific antigen is unknown. The record has no base qualities; no much larger clone is one base away.

The receptor's source is a human patient who received a liver transplant. The graft donor may be the source of some T cells after a transplant. Here the sequenced sample was CD8+ T cells from blood, taken just over 45 months after liver transplant. This receptor chain uses TRBV7-8 and TRBJ2-5; 7 nucleotides in the junction match TRBD2. The nucleotide sequence reads TGTGCCAGCAGCTCGGTGCTAGCGGCCCAAGAGACCCAGTACTTC. Its product reads: CASSSVLAAQETQYF.